A selection of T cell receptor beta chains follows, all from one sample in a study of shared clonotypes between healthy human individuals. Profiled with immunoSEQ multiplex PCR; TCRdb holds only in-frame clones, not every one. This sample has fewer than 1.8 million clones, with about 98.5% found just once. Sequencing used naive CD4+ T cells sorted from blood. These receptors came from a man aged 25-45 years in good health. The CDR3 runs from the conserved cysteine through the conserved F or W. Fields, in order: CDR3 length, J gene, D gene, clone size, V gene, CDR3 protein, CDR3 DNA. D genes are given only for firm matches. Where a row states a size, it is once, few, many or the class of an expanded clone; other rows omit it.

15,TRBJ1-1,-,-,TRBV18,CASSPLTGEFSEAFF,TGTGCCAGCTCACCACTGACAGGCGAATTCTCTGAAGCTTTCTTT
11,TRBJ2-5,-,-,TRBV5-6,CASSSGGTQYF,TGTGCCAGCAGTTCCGGAGGTACCCAGTACTTC
12,TRBJ1-4,-,-,TRBV7-9,CASSWTGEKLFF,TGTGCCAGCAGCTGGACCGGAGAAAAACTGTTTTTT
16,TRBJ2-2,TRBD2,-,TRBV27,CASSPMGLAGAGELFF,TGTGCCAGCAGTCCCATGGGACTAGCGGGAGCCGGGGAGCTGTTTTTT
16,TRBJ2-7,TRBD1,-,TRBV4-3,CASSQGTGTGTYEQYF,TGCGCCAGCAGCCAAGGCACCGGGACAGGGACCTACGAGCAGTACTTC
17,TRBJ2-2,TRBD2,-,TRBV5-5,CASSLPSGRSYTGELFF,TGTGCCAGCAGCTTGCCTAGCGGGAGGTCCTACACCGGGGAGCTGTTTTTT
14,TRBJ2-7,TRBD1,-,TRBV7-2,CASSRRDRTYEQYF,TGTGCCAGCAGCCGCCGGGACAGAACCTACGAGCAGTACTTC
16,TRBJ2-2,TRBD2,once,TRBV2,CASRDLAGGDTGELFF,TGTGCCAGCAGGGACCTAGCGGGAGGGGACACCGGGGAGCTGTTTTTT
14,TRBJ2-5,-,-,TRBV5-6,CASSKVREWETQYF,TGTGCCAGCAGCAAGGTGAGGGAGTGGGAGACCCAGTACTTC
15,TRBJ1-5,TRBD1,once,TRBV28,CASTDQGAGNQPQHF,TGTGCCAGCACCGATCAGGGGGCAGGGAATCAGCCCCAGCATTTT
13,TRBJ1-3,-,-,TRBV19,CASSPDSGNTIYF,TGTGCCAGTAGTCCAGACTCTGGAAACACCATATATTTT
16,TRBJ2-2,-,once,TRBV2,CASSMQGTSNTGELFF,TGTGCCAGCAGTATGCAGGGAACATCGAACACCGGGGAGCTGTTTTTT
15,TRBJ2-2,-,-,TRBV30,CAWTLGRANTGELFF,TGTGCCTGGACCCTCGGGCGCGCGAACACCGGGGAGCTGTTTTTT
15,TRBJ2-3,-,-,TRBV5-1,CASSKADRDTDTQYF,TGCGCCAGCAGCAAGGCTGACAGAGACACAGATACGCAGTATTTT
15,TRBJ1-5,-,-,TRBV6-5,CASSYSWQPNQPQHF,TGTGCCAGCAGTTACTCGTGGCAGCCCAATCAGCCCCAGCATTTT
14,TRBJ2-1,TRBD1,once,TRBV5-1,CASSLQTGVDEQFF,TGCGCCAGCAGCTTACAGACAGGGGTTGATGAGCAGTTCTTC
13,TRBJ2-7,TRBD1,-,TRBV29-1,CSVLRTGIVEQYF,TGCAGCGTTCTGAGGACAGGAATCGTCGAGCAGTACTTC
15,TRBJ1-5,-,-,TRBV18,CASSPSAGSNQPQHF,TGTGCCAGCTCACCATCGGCAGGTAGCAATCAGCCCCAGCATTTT
14,TRBJ2-3,-,-,TRBV7-9,CASILVGESDTQYF,TGTGCCAGCATCCTAGTGGGGGAGTCAGATACGCAGTATTTT
13,TRBJ2-5,-,-,TRBV30,CAWSAGGSETQYF,TGTGCCTGGAGTGCCGGGGGAAGCGAGACCCAGTACTTC
15,TRBJ2-7,TRBD2,-,TRBV9,CASSLTSGRPYEQYF,TGTGCCAGCAGCCTAACTAGCGGGAGGCCCTACGAGCAGTACTTC
18,TRBJ2-5,TRBD1,-,TRBV5-5,CASSGSLRDRRLKETQYF,TGTGCCAGCAGCGGATCCCTCCGGGACAGACGACTTAAAGAGACCCAGTACTTC
14,TRBJ2-2,-,-,TRBV29-1,CSASSLRGTGELFF,TGCAGCGCCTCTAGCTTGAGGGGGACCGGGGAGCTGTTTTTT
14,TRBJ2-3,-,-,TRBV5-1,CASSTFAGADTQYF,TGCGCCAGCAGCACCTTTGCAGGGGCGGATACGCAGTATTTT
9,TRBJ2-3,-,-,TRBV2,CASRDTQYF,TGTGCCAGCAGAGATACGCAGTATTTT
18,TRBJ2-1,TRBD2,-,TRBV12-5,CASGLVVTSGSVYNEQFF,TGTGCTAGTGGTTTGGTAGTCACTAGCGGGAGTGTATACAATGAGCAGTTCTTC
16,TRBJ2-5,-,-,TRBV25-1,CASSDPSRFFQETQYF,TGTGCCAGCAGTGACCCCTCCCGGTTCTTCCAAGAGACCCAGTACTTC
15,TRBJ2-1,TRBD2,-,TRBV5-1,CASSLARTSGNEQFF,TGCGCCAGCAGCTTGGCGCGGACTAGCGGCAATGAGCAGTTCTTC
16,TRBJ2-1,-,-,TRBV7-8,CASSFNRVLSYNEQFF,TGTGCCAGCAGCTTTAACAGGGTATTATCCTACAATGAGCAGTTCTTC
14,TRBJ2-3,-,-,TRBV5-1,CASSSIGDLGTQYF,TGCGCCAGCAGCTCGATAGGGGATTTAGGCACGCAGTATTTT
14,TRBJ2-3,-,-,TRBV27,CASSLSQRTDTQYF,TGTGCCAGCAGTTTATCGCAGCGCACAGATACGCAGTATTTT
11,TRBJ1-1,TRBD1,-,TRBV12-5,CASGGGQSAFF,TGTGCTAGTGGGGGGGGACAGTCAGCTTTCTTT
15,TRBJ1-1,TRBD1,-,TRBV19,CASRPHDRANTEAFF,TGTGCCAGTAGGCCCCACGACAGGGCGAACACTGAAGCTTTCTTT
17,TRBJ2-5,TRBD2,once,TRBV14,CASSGRLPPAGVETQYF,TGTGCCAGCAGCGGCCGACTACCACCAGCGGGAGTGGAGACCCAGTACTTC
13,TRBJ2-7,-,-,TRBV5-1,CASSPSGVYEQYF,TGCGCCAGCAGCCCTAGTGGGGTCTACGAGCAGTACTTC
14,TRBJ2-3,-,-,TRBV19,CASSAIGDTDTQYF,TGTGCCAGTAGTGCTATTGGTGACACAGATACGCAGTATTTT
14,TRBJ1-2,-,-,TRBV6-1,CASSEARVGYGYTF,TGTGCCAGCAGTGAAGCGCGAGTCGGCTATGGCTACACCTTC
10,TRBJ2-1,-,-,TRBV7-9,CASSLYEQFF,TGTGCCAGCAGCTTATATGAGCAGTTCTTC
15,TRBJ1-2,TRBD1,-,TRBV5-4,CASSLRTGPSYGYTF,TGTGCCAGCAGCTTACGGACAGGGCCGAGCTATGGCTACACCTTC
13,TRBJ2-1,-,-,TRBV9,CASSVRGNHEQFF,TGTGCCAGCAGCGTACGAGGGAACCATGAGCAGTTCTTC
17,TRBJ2-1,TRBD2,-,TRBV7-9,CASSSLRAGGSYNEQFF,TGTGCCAGCAGCAGTCTTCGCGCGGGGGGCTCCTACAATGAGCAGTTCTTC
14,TRBJ1-5,-,-,TRBV7-6,CASSLLGVNQPQHF,TGTGCCAGCAGCTTATTGGGGGTAAATCAGCCCCAGCATTTT
12,TRBJ1-4,-,once,TRBV10-2,CASSEVGEKLFF,TGCGCCAGCAGTGAAGTGGGTGAAAAACTGTTTTTT
16,TRBJ2-3,TRBD2,-,TRBV4-1,CASSQEAGGRGDTQYF,TGCGCCAGCAGCCAAGAGGCTGGCGGGAGGGGGGATACGCAGTATTTT
15,TRBJ2-7,TRBD1,-,TRBV7-9,CASSLDWTGNYEQYF,TGTGCCAGCAGCTTAGATTGGACAGGGAACTACGAGCAGTACTTC
14,TRBJ2-5,-,-,TRBV18,CASSPQQYQETQYF,TGTGCCAGCTCACCACAGCAGTACCAAGAGACCCAGTACTTC
16,TRBJ2-4,TRBD2,-,TRBV9,CASSTSGDLAKNIQYF,TGTGCCAGCAGCACTAGCGGGGATCTAGCCAAAAACATTCAGTACTTC
14,TRBJ2-1,-,-,TRBV6-6,CASSPGLSYNEQFF,TGTGCCAGCAGCCCGGGACTCTCCTACAATGAGCAGTTCTTC
13,TRBJ2-1,-,-,TRBV10-1,CASSIAVAREQFF,TGCGCCAGCAGTATAGCGGTAGCCAGGGAGCAGTTCTTC